A selection of T cell receptor beta chains follows, all from one sample in a study of blood T cell repertoires in COVID-19. Assay used: immunoSEQ multiplex PCR; TCRdb lists only in-frame clones, some missing. The data hold 200,000 to 250,000 clones, with 65% to 90% observed a single time. The source material was PBMCs or T cells enriched from blood (not recorded which). The receptors were sampled from a woman between 40 and 55 years old with acute COVID-19. CDR3s include the opening cysteine and the closing phenylalanine or tryptophan. Each record gives: D gene, J gene, CDR3 length, V gene, clone size, CDR3 DNA, CDR3 protein. D genes are given only for firm matches. Expanded clones are given a class, and other clones once, few, many or no size at all.

>.|TRBJ2-7|12|TRBV18|.
TGTGCCAGCTCACCAACTGGCTACGAGCAGTACTTC
CASSPTGYEQYF
>TRBD2|TRBJ2-5|16|TRBV4-2|.
TGTGCCAGCAGCCAAGGGAAGCGGGAGGGCCTAGGGACCCAGTACTTC
CASSQGKREGLGTQYF
>TRBD2|TRBJ2-4|16|TRBV4-1|.
TGCGCCAGCAGCCGAACAAGTAGCGGGAGGGAGAACATTCAGTACTTC
CASSRTSSGRENIQYF
>.|TRBJ1-2|18|TRBV5-1|.
TGCGCCAGCAGCTTGTGGGGTAGGGGCGCTACGAATAACTATGGCTACACCTTC
CASSLWGRGATNNYGYTF
>.|TRBJ1-5|20|TRBV28|.
TGTGCCAGCAGTCCCCCCCCCGGGGGGACCTCCCGTGATAGCAATCAGCCCCAGCATTTT
CASSPPPGGTSRDSNQPQHF
>.|TRBJ1-5|14|TRBV20-1|few
TGCAGTGCTAGTGGGAGGGGTAGCAATCAGCCCCAGCATTTT
CSASGRGSNQPQHF
>.|TRBJ1-5|17|TRBV7-9|once
TGTGCCAGCAGCTTAGCGGAGACAGGAACGGTTAATCAGCCCCAGCATTTT
CASSLAETGTVNQPQHF
>.|TRBJ2-2|13|TRBV7-9|.
TGTGCCAGCAGCGTTAGGACTCCCGGGGAGCTGTTTTTT
CASSVRTPGELFF
>.|TRBJ2-5|14|TRBV5-1|once
TGCGCCAGCAGCATCAGGGGTGGTGGCGAGACCCAGTACTTC
CASSIRGGGETQYF
>.|TRBJ2-2|14|TRBV27|.
TGTGCCAGCAGCCCGATTGTAGAAGACGGGGAGCTGTTTTTT
CASSPIVEDGELFF
>TRBD1|TRBJ2-7|12|TRBV2|.
TGTGCCAGCACGGGACAGTTCTACGAGCAGTACTTC
CASTGQFYEQYF
>TRBD2|TRBJ2-1|14|TRBV7-9|.
TGTGCCAGCAGCTTAGGAACAGCGGGAAATGAGCAGTTCTTC
CASSLGTAGNEQFF
>TRBD2|TRBJ2-5|17|TRBV7-3|many
TGTGCCAGCAGCTTAGACCTTCAGACTAGCGCCCAAGAGACCCAGTACTTC
CASSLDLQTSAQETQYF
>.|TRBJ2-1|11|TRBV12-3/TRBV12-4|.
TGTGCCAGCAGCCCCCTCCGGGAGCAGTTCTTC
CASSPLREQFF
>.|TRBJ1-6|15|TRBV28|.
TGTGCCAGCAACAACCCAAGCTCCTATAATTCACCCCTCCACTTT
CASNNPSSYNSPLHF
>.|TRBJ1-1|14|TRBV27|.
TGTGCCAGCAGTTTCCGGCAGGGAAACACTGAAGCTTTCTTT
CASSFRQGNTEAFF
>.|TRBJ1-2|14|TRBV18|once
TGTGCCAGCTCACCGCTCCGGGACACCTATGGCTACACCTTC
CASSPLRDTYGYTF
>.|TRBJ2-7|13|TRBV3-1/TRBV3-2|.
TGTGCCAGCAGCCAAGAAGGAGTCCACGAGCAGTACTTC
CASSQEGVHEQYF
>.|TRBJ2-5|14|TRBV28|.
TGTGCCAGCAGCCGCGGTCTAGTTCGGGAGACCCAGTACTTC
CASSRGLVRETQYF
>TRBD2|TRBJ2-5|16|TRBV11-1|.
TGTGCCAGCAGCCGAGGACTAGCGCATAACATAGAGACCCAGTACTTC
CASSRGLAHNIETQYF
>TRBD1|TRBJ2-7|15|TRBV11-2|.
TGTGCCAGCAGCCTAAAAGGGACAGGGGCACGGGAGCAGTACTTC
CASSLKGTGAREQYF
>TRBD1|TRBJ1-2|15|TRBV7-2|.
TGTGCCAGCAGCCTAGGGGGACAGGGGAACGATGGCTACACCTTC
CASSLGGQGNDGYTF
>TRBD1|TRBJ1-1|15|TRBV7-6|.
TGTGCCAGCAGCCGGGGACAGAGCCTGAACACTGAAGCTTTCTTT
CASSRGQSLNTEAFF
>.|TRBJ2-1|15|TRBV19|.
TGTGCCAGCCTCCGCGAGGGGGGGGCCAGGAATGAGCAGTTCTTC
CASLREGGARNEQFF